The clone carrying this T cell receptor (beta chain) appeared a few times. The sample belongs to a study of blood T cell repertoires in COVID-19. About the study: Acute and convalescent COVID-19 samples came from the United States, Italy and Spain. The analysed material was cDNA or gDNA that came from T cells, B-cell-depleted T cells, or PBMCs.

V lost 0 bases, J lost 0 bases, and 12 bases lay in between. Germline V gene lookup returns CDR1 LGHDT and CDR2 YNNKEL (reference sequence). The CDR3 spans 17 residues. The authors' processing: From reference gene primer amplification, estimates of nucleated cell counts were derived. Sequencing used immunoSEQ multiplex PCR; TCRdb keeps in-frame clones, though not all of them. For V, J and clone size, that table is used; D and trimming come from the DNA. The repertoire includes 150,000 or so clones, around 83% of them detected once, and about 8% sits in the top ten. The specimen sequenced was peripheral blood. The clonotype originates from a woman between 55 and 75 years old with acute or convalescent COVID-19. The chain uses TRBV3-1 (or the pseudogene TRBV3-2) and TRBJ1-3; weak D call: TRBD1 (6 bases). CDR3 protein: CASSQDLGDISGNTIYF. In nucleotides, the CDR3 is TGTGCCAGCAGCCAAGATTTAGGGGACATCTCTGGAAACACCATATATTTT.